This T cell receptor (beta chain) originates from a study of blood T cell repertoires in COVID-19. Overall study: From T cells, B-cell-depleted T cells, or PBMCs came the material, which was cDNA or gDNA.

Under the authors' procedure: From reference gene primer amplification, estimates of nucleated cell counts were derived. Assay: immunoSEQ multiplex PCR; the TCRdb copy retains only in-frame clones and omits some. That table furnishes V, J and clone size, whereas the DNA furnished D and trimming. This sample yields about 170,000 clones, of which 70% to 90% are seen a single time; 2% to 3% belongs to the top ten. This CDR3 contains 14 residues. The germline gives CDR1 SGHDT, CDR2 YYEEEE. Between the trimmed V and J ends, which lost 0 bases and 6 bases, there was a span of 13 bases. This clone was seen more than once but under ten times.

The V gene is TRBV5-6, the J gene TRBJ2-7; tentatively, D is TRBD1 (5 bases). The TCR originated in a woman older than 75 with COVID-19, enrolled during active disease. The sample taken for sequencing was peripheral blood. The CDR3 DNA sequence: TGTGCCAGCAGCTTGGGCCAGGGAATCGGCGAGCAGTACTTC. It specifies CASSLGQGIGEQYF.